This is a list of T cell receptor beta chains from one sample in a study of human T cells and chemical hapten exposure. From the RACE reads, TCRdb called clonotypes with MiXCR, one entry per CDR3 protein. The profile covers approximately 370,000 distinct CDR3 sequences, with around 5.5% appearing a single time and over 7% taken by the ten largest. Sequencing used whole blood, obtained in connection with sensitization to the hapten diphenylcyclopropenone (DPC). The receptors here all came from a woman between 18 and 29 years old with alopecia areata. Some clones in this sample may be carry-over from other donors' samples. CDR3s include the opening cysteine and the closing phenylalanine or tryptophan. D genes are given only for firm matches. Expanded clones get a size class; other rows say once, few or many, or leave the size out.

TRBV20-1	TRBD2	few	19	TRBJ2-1	CSAVVGLDLLGTQYNEQFF	TGCAGTGCTGTGGTAGGACTAGACCTGCTTGGGACCCAATACAATGAGCAGTTCTTC
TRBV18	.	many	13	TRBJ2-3	CASSPRDTDTQYF	TGTGCCAGCTCACCGCGGGACACAGATACGCAGTATTTT
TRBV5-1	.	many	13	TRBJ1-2	CASSLKGNYGYTF	TGCGCCAGCAGTTTGAAGGGTAACTATGGCTACACCTTC
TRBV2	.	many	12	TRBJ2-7	CASNVLGYEQYF	TGTGCCAGCAATGTTTTAGGTTACGAGCAGTACTTC
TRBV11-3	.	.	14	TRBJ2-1	CASSLGTEGAGQFF	TGTGCCAGCAGCTTAGGGACAGAGGGAGCCGGGCAGTTCTTC
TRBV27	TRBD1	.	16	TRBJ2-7	CASGITGRDRAYEQYF	TGTGCCAGCGGTATAACCGGTAGGGACAGGGCCTACGAGCAGTACTTC
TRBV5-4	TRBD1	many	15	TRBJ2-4	CASSEGQGAKNIQYF	TGTGCCAGCAGCGAAGGACAGGGCGCCAAAAACATTCAGTACTTC
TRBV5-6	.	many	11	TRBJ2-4	CASSLTGVQYF	TGTGCCAGCAGCTTGACCGGGGTTCAGTACTTC
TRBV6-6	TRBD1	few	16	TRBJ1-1	CASSYSFGQGVAEAFF	TGTGCCAGCAGCTACTCGTTTGGGCAGGGGGTTGCTGAAGCTTTCTTT
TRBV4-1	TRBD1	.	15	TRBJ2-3	CASSHPTGVTDTQYF	TGCGCCAGCAGCCATCCGACAGGGGTCACAGATACGCAGTATTTT
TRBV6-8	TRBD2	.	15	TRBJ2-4	CASRGLAGPKNIQYF	TGTGCCAGCAGGGGACTAGCGGGGCCTAAAAACATTCAGTACTTC
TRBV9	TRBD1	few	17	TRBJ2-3	CASSVGSGGLSGDTQYF	TGTGCCAGCAGCGTAGGATCAGGGGGCTTGAGTGGGGATACGCAGTATTTT
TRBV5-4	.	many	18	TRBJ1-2	CASSLLLGAEPGGYGYTF	TGTGCCAGCAGCTTATTACTCGGGGCAGAACCCGGGGGCTATGGCTACACCTTC
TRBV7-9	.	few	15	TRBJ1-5	CASSLGQGMSQPQHF	TGTGCCAGCAGCTTAGGGCAGGGAATGTCTCAGCCCCAGCATTTT
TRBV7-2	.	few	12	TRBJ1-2	CASRRGLYGYTF	TGTGCCAGCAGGAGGGGCCTCTATGGCTACACCTTC
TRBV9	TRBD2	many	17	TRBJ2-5	CASSVPLRLAVQETQYF	TGTGCCAGCAGCGTCCCTCTTCGACTAGCGGTTCAAGAGACCCAGTACTTC
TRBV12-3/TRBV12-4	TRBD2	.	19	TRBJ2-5	CASSYEPAVWRGAGETQYF	TGTGCCAGCAGTTACGAGCCGGCAGTTTGGCGGGGGGCAGGAGAGACCCAGTACTTC
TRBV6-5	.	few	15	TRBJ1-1	CASSYSYQKSTEAFF	TGTGCCAGCAGTTACTCGTACCAAAAGAGTACTGAAGCTTTCTTT
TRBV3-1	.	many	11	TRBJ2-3	CASSHQRTQYF	TGTGCCAGCAGCCACCAACGCACGCAGTATTTT
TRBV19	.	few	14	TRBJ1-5	CASKVPQTHQPQHF	TGTGCCAGTAAAGTACCCCAGACCCATCAGCCCCAGCATTTT
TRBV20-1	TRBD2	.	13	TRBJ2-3	CSASSGGANTQYF	TGCAGTGCTAGTAGCGGGGGGGCTAATACGCAGTATTTT
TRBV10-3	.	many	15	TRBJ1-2	CAISSLEGRNIGYTF	TGTGCCATCAGTTCCCTAGAGGGAAGGAATATTGGCTACACCTTC
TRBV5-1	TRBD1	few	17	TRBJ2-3	CASSDERDRGPTDTQYF	TGCGCCAGCAGTGACGAAAGGGACAGGGGGCCCACAGATACGCAGTATTTT
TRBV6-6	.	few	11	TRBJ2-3	CASQNRDTQYF	TGTGCCTCACAAAATCGAGATACGCAGTATTTT
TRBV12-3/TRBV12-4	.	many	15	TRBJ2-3	CASSLGAGATDTQYF	TGTGCCAGCAGTTTAGGGGCGGGGGCCACAGATACGCAGTATTTT
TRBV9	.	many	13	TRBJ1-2	CASSPQGIYGYTF	TGTGCCAGCAGCCCCCAGGGGATCTATGGCTACACCTTC
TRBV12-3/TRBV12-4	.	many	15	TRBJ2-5	CASSLVEAGEETQYF	TGTGCCAGCAGTTTAGTAGAGGCAGGGGAAGAGACCCAGTACTTC
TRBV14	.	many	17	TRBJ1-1	CASSQEEEGANLYEAFF	TGTGCCAGCAGCCAAGAAGAGGAGGGAGCAAACCTCTATGAAGCTTTCTTT
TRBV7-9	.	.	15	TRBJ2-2	CASSLRTQNTGELFF	TGTGCCAGCAGCCTAAGGACACAGAATACCGGGGAGCTGTTTTTT
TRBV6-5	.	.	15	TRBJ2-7	CASRPSLVGLYEQYF	TGTGCCAGCAGACCTAGCCTGGTGGGGTTGTACGAGCAGTACTTC
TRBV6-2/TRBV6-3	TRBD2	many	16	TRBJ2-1	CASSSSGAYSYNEQFF	TGTGCCAGCAGTTCTAGCGGGGCCTACTCCTACAATGAGCAGTTCTTC
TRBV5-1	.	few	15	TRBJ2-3	CASSPLSQTTDTQYF	TGCGCCAGCAGCCCCCTCTCTCAAACAACAGATACGCAGTATTTT
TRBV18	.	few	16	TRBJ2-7	CASSPQHGVSAYEQYF	TGTGCCAGCTCACCCCAACACGGGGTAAGTGCCTACGAGCAGTACTTC
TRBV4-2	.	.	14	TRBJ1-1	CASSPVESNTEAFF	TGTGCCAGCAGCCCGGTGGAAAGCAACACTGAAGCTTTCTTT
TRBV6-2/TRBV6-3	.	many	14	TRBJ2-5	CASSYVGVQETQYF	TGTGCCAGCAGTTACGTTGGGGTCCAAGAGACCCAGTACTTC
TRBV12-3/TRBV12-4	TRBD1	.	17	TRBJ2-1	CASSSPHGQGPYNEQFF	TGTGCCAGCAGTTCTCCTCACGGACAGGGACCATACAATGAGCAGTTCTTC
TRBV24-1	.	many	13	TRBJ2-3	CATSGHRADTQYF	TGTGCCACCAGTGGGCACAGGGCGGATACGCAGTATTTT
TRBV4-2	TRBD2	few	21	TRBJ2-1	CASSQDHLGLAGGPRYNEQFF	TGTGCCAGCAGCCAAGATCATTTGGGACTAGCGGGGGGGCCTAGATACAATGAGCAGTTCTTC
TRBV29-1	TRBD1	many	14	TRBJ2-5	CSVLTGQGEETQYF	TGCAGCGTACTAACGGGACAGGGGGAGGAGACCCAGTACTTC
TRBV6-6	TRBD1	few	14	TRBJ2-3	CASRAGGITDTQYF	TGTGCCAGTCGCGCAGGGGGCATAACAGATACGCAGTATTTT
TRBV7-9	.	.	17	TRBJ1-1	CASSLEPVRVMNTEAFF	TGTGCCAGCAGCTTAGAGCCAGTTAGGGTCATGAACACTGAAGCTTTCTTT
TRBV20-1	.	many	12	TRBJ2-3	CSAALGTDTQYF	TGCAGTGCCGCTCTGGGAACAGATACGCAGTATTTT
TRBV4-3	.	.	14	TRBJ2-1	CASSQDSTGREQFF	TGCGCCAGCAGCCAAGATAGTACAGGGCGGGAGCAGTTCTTC
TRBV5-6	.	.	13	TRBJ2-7	CASSHDGSYEQYF	TGTGCCAGCAGCCACGACGGTAGCTACGAGCAGTACTTC
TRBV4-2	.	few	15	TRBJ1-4	CASSRDRAPNEKLFF	TGTGCCAGCAGCCGAGACCGGGCCCCTAATGAAAAACTGTTTTTT
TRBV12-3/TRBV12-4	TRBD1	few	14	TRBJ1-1	CASSFLTTGVEAFF	TGTGCCAGCAGCTTTCTCACGACAGGGGTTGAAGCTTTCTTT
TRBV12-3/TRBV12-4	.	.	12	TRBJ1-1	CASRTLNTEAFF	TGTGCCAGCAGGACATTGAACACTGAAGCTTTCTTT
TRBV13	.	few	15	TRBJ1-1	CASFGGAGANTEAFF	TGTGCCAGCTTCGGGGGCGCAGGGGCCAACACTGAAGCTTTCTTT
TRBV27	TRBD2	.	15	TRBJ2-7	CASKKSGGSPYEQYF	TGTGCCAGCAAAAAATCGGGGGGTTCCCCCTACGAGCAGTACTTC
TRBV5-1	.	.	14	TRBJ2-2	CASSLAGMTGELFF	TGCGCCAGCAGCTTGGCTGGGATGACCGGGGAGCTGTTTTTT
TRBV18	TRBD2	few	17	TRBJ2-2	CASRLNSGLAVPGELFF	TGTGCCAGCCGACTGAACTCCGGACTAGCGGTCCCCGGGGAGCTGTTTTTT
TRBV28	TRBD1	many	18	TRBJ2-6	CASSLGRQGPSGANVLTF	TGTGCCAGCAGTTTGGGACGACAGGGGCCTTCTGGGGCCAACGTCCTGACTTTC
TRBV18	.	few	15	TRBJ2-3	CASSPRAASTDTQYF	TGTGCCAGCTCACCACGGGCCGCTAGCACAGATACGCAGTATTTT
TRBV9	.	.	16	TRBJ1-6	CASSVRRGNLGSPLHF	TGTGCCAGCAGCGTAAGGCGGGGGAATTTGGGTTCACCCCTCCACTTT